Listed here are 8 T cell receptor beta chains from one sample, sequenced in a study of blood T cell repertoires in COVID-19. Produced via immunoSEQ multiplex PCR; TCRdb's table is partial and in-frame only. The table records 100,000 or so clones, about nine tenths of them present only once. The source material was peripheral blood. The origin of the receptors is a woman between 45 and 65 years old with COVID-19, enrolled during active disease.

The V gene is TRBV10-3, the J gene TRBJ2-3, with TRBD1 matching over 9 bases. This CDR3 is 15 amino acids long. V lost 4 bases to trimming and J lost 0 bases; unmatched junction nucleotides: 2. The germline CDR1 and CDR2 sequences are ENHRY and SYGVKD. This CDR3 is CAISAGQGSTDTQYF. The CDR3 nucleotides are TGTGCCATCAGTGCGGGACAGGGTAGCACAGATACGCAGTATTTT.

This clone was seen only once. This chain connects TRBV28 to TRBJ2-2; TRBD1 aligns across 9 bases. CDR3 length: 15 residues. Germline V lookup: CDR1 MDHEN, CDR2 SYDVKM. The V gene end was trimmed by 6 bases and the J gene end by 4 bases; junction bases not matched to a gene: 6. DNA for the CDR3: TGTGCCAGCAGGAACAGGGGGCTCATCACCGGGGAGCTGTTTTTT. Translated, it gives CASRNRGLITGELFF.

This clone was picked up one time. This chain links TRBV27 with TRBJ1-5, with 8 nucleotides matching TRBD1. CDR1 is MNHEY and CDR2 is SMNVEV in the germline V gene (reference sequence). J was trimmed by 0 bases and V by 7 bases; bases with no gene match: 5. This CDR3 has 15 amino acids. CDR3 amino acids: CASTLTGDSNQPQHF. The CDR3 nucleotides read TGTGCCAGCACCTTGACAGGGGATAGCAATCAGCCCCAGCATTTT.

The rearrangement links TRBV30 to TRBJ2-2; no clear D. Germline V gene lookup returns CDR1 GTSNPN and CDR2 SVGIG (reference sequence). V lost 5 bases to trimming and J lost 5 bases, with 6 bases between them. This CDR3 has 11 amino acids. The CDR3 DNA sequence: TGTGCCTGGGCTAAAACCGGGGAGCTGTTTTTT. Amino acid sequence: CAWAKTGELFF.

The genes are TRBV13 and TRBJ2-1; 9 bases match TRBD1. The germline V gene encodes CDR1 PRHDT and CDR2 FYEKMQ (reference sequence). Trimming took 4 bases from V and 7 from J; bases not matched to a gene: 8. The CDR3 sequence is 15 residues long. CDR3 coding DNA: TGTGCCAGCAGCTCAACCGGGACAGGGCTGAATGAGCAGTTCTTC. Its translation is CASSSTGTGLNEQFF.

The rearrangement links TRBV2 to TRBJ1-2, with D unclear. Trimming pared 1 base from V and 5 bases from J, leaving 14 bases between. CDR3 size: 15 residues. Germline V gene lookup returns CDR1 SNHLY and CDR2 FYNNEI. CDR3 protein: CASSEGSYLAYGYTF. CDR3 in DNA: TGTGCCAGCAGTGAAGGTAGCTATCTGGCGTATGGCTACACCTTC. Filled out from reference TRBV2 and TRBJ1-2, the complete variable domain reads EPEVTQTPSHQVTQMGQEVILRCVPISNHLYFYWYRQILGQKVEFLVSFYNNEISEKSEIFDDQFSVERPDGSNFTLKIRSTKLEDSAMYFCASSEGSYLAYGYTFGSGTRLTVV.

V is TRBV28 and J is TRBJ1-1; the D gene is possibly TRBD1 (6 bases). The germline CDR1 and CDR2 sequences are MDHEN and SYDVKM. V was trimmed by 7 bases and J by 5 bases, leaving 20 bases between them. CDR3 size: 15 residues. CDR3 loop: CASTSSTGSGTEAFF. The DNA of the CDR3 is TGTGCCAGCACCTCCTCAACAGGGTCGGGTACTGAAGCTTTCTTT.

V is TRBV5-1 and J is TRBJ1-2; D possibly corresponds to TRBD1 (5 bases). This CDR3 is 14 amino acids long. Trimming left V 1 base short and J 7 bases short, with 14 bases between. Germline V gene lookup returns CDR1 SGHRS and CDR2 YFSETQ. CDR3 loop: CASSLWGLDSGYTF. The CDR3 DNA sequence: TGCGCCAGCAGCTTGTGGGGACTGGATTCTGGCTACACCTTC.